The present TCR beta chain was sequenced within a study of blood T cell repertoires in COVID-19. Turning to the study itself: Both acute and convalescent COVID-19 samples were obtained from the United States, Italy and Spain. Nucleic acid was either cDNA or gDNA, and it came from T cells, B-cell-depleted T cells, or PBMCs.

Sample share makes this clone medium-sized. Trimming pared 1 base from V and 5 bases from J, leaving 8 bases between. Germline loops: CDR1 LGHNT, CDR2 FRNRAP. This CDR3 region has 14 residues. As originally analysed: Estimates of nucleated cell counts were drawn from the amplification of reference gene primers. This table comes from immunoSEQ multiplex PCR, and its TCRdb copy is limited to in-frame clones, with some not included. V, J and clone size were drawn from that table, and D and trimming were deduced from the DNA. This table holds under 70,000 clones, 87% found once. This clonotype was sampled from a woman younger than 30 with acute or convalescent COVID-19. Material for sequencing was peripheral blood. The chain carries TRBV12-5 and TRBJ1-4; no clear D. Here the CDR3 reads CASGLDSINEKLFF. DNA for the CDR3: TGTGCTAGTGGTTTGGACAGCATAAATGAAAAACTGTTTTTT.